The present TCR beta chain was sequenced within a study of cytomegalovirus exposure and HLA in healthy donors. Regarding the study as a whole: Presence/absence analysis assumed near-uniform sequencing depth across donors. When analyzed later, a missense DCLRE1C variant was found to be linked to TCR beta V- and J-gene trimming.

The PCR had 60 Vbeta and 13 Jbeta primers. Repertoires were generated with immunoSEQ multiplex PCR, while TCRdb's copy carries only in-frame clones and drops some. The table records 150,000 to 200,000 clones, roughly an eighth of them present only once. This clone occurred a few times. Its matching antigen is unknown. At sampling all donors were nominally healthy, likely with unrecorded immune exposures. This TCR derives from a man between 45 and 60 years old in good health and CMV-seropositive. The sequencing sample was made of PBMCs.

The CDR3 bases are TGCGCCAGCCGATCGCAAGCGGAGACCCAGTACTTC. This codes for CASRSQAETQYF. The chain couples TRBV5-1 to TRBJ2-5; no reliable D call. Trimming removed 7 bases from V and 5 bases from J, with 12 bases in between. CDR1 is SGHRS, CDR2 YFSETQ, per germline. The CDR3 extends over 12 amino acids.